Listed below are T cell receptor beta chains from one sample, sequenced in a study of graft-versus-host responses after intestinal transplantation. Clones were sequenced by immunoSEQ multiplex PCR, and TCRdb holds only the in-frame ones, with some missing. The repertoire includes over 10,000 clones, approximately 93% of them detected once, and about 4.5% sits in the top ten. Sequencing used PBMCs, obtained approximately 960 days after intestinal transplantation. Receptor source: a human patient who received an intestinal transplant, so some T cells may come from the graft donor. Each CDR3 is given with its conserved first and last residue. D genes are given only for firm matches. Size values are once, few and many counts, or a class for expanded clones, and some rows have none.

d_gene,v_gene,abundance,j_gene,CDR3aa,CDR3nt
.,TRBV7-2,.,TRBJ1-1,CASSLEPGIEAFF,TGTGCCAGCAGCTTAGAGCCAGGGATTGAAGCTTTCTTT
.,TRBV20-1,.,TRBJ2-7,CSASSGGEQYF,TGCAGTGCTAGTTCTGGGGGAGAGCAGTACTTC
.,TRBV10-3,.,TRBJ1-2,CAISPRGYGYTF,TGTGCCATCAGCCCCAGGGGATATGGCTACACCTTC
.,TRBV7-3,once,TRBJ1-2,CASSNHTGGGGYTF,TGTGCCAGCAGCAACCACACGGGGGGTGGTGGCTACACCTTC
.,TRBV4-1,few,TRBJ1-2,CASSQDPVNYGYTF,TGCGCCAGCAGCCAAGATCCCGTCAACTATGGCTACACCTTC
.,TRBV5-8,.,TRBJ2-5,CASSFPSGWETQYF,TGTGCCAGCAGCTTCCCTTCAGGCTGGGAGACCCAGTACTTC
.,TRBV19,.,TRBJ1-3,CASSPRTVGNTIYF,TGTGCCAGTAGTCCCCGGACAGTTGGAAACACCATATATTTT
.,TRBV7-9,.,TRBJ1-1,CASRLGPRGEAFF,TGTGCCAGCAGGCTGGGGCCTCGGGGTGAAGCTTTCTTT
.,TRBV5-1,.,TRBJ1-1,CASSPLAGVNTEAFF,TGCGCCAGCAGCCCCCTCGCGGGGGTGAACACTGAAGCTTTCTTT
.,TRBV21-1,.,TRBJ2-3,CASIALATHSTDTQYF,TGTGCCAGCATCGCGCTGGCAACTCATAGCACAGATACGCAGTATTTT
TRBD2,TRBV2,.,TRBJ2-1,CASSGASGADEQFF,TGTGCCAGCAGTGGGGCTAGCGGGGCGGATGAGCAGTTCTTC
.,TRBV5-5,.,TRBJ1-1,CASSFMATEAFF,TGTGCCAGCAGTTTTATGGCCACTGAAGCTTTCTTT
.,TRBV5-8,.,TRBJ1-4,CASSFPPAREKLFF,TGTGCCAGCAGCTTCCCACCCGCAAGGGAAAAACTGTTTTTT
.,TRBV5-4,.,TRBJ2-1,CASSLAGQRVSYNEQFF,TGTGCCAGCAGCTTGGCCGGACAGCGGGTCTCCTACAATGAGCAGTTCTTC
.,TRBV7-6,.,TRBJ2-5,CASSLGGMKTQYF,TGTGCCAGCAGCTTAGGCGGGATGAAGACCCAGTACTTC
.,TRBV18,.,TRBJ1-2,CASSPLSGGQSRGYTF,TGTGCCAGCTCACCGTTATCGGGGGGGCAGTCGAGGGGCTACACCTTC
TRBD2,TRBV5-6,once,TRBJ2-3,CASTSSGGATDTQYF,TGTGCCAGCACGAGTAGCGGGGGGGCCACAGATACGCAGTATTTT
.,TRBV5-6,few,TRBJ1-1,CASSWGGEAFF,TGTGCCAGCAGCTGGGGTGGGGAGGCTTTCTTT
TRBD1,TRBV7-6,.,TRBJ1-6,CASSPGQGPSYNSPLHF,TGTGCCAGCAGCCCCGGACAGGGACCCTCCTATAATTCACCCCTCCACTTT
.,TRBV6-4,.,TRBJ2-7,CASADRRSSYEQYF,TGTGCCAGCGCAGACAGGAGGAGCTCCTACGAGCAGTACTTC
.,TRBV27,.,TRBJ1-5,CASSVTVLGQPQHF,TGTGCCAGCAGTGTGACAGTGCTTGGTCAGCCCCAGCATTTT
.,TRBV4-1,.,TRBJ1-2,CASSQEAAVYGYTF,TGCGCCAGCAGCCAAGAGGCGGCGGTTTATGGCTACACCTTC
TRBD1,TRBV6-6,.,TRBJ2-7,CASSPGTAYEQYF,TGTGCCAGCAGCCCGGGGACAGCATACGAGCAGTACTTC
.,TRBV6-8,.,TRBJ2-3,CASSSGGPTDTQYF,TGTGCCAGCAGTTCTGGCGGCCCCACAGATACGCAGTATTTT
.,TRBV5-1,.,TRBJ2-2,CASSQPGTANTGELFF,TGCGCCAGCAGCCAACCCGGGACCGCGAACACCGGGGAGCTGTTTTTT